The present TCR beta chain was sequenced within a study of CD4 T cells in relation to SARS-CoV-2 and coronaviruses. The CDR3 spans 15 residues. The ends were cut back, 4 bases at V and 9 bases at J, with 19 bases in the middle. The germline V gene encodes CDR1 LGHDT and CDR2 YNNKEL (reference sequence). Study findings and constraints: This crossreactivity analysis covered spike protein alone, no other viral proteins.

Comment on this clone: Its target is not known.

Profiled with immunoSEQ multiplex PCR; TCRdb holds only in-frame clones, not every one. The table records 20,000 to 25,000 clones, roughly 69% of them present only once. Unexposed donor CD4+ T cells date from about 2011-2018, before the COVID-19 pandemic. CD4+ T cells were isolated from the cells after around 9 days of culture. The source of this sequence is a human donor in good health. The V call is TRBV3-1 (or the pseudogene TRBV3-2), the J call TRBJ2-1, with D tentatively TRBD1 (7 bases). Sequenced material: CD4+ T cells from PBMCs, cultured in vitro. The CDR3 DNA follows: TGTGCCAGCAGCCCCCTAAAGGAGGGGACAGCTGAGCAGTTCTTC. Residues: CASSPLKEGTAEQFF.